This TCR beta chain was captured by sequencing in a study of human T cells and chemical hapten exposure. Extraction of total RNA was performed on unfractionated whole blood. TCRdb reprocessed the 5' RACE reads with MiXCR, giving one entry per CDR3 protein. This table holds 95,000 to 120,000 distinct CDR3 sequences, roughly 18% found once. General study results and limits: No alteration of TCRs above 1 in 1000 frequency was seen with DPC sensitization.

The CDR3 runs to 17 residues. J lost 5 bases, V lost 3 bases, and 11 bases had no gene match. Germline values: CDR1 MNHEY, CDR2 SVGAGI. A note on this clonotype: The target antigen is unknown.

The chain recombines TRBV6-5 with TRBJ2-1; 9 bases fit TRBD2. This clonotype originated in a human donor in good health. The CDR3 loop is CASSYSVLAGSNNEQFF. The DNA for the CDR3 is TGTGCCAGCAGTTATTCCGTCCTAGCGGGGTCTAACAATGAGCAGTTCTTC.